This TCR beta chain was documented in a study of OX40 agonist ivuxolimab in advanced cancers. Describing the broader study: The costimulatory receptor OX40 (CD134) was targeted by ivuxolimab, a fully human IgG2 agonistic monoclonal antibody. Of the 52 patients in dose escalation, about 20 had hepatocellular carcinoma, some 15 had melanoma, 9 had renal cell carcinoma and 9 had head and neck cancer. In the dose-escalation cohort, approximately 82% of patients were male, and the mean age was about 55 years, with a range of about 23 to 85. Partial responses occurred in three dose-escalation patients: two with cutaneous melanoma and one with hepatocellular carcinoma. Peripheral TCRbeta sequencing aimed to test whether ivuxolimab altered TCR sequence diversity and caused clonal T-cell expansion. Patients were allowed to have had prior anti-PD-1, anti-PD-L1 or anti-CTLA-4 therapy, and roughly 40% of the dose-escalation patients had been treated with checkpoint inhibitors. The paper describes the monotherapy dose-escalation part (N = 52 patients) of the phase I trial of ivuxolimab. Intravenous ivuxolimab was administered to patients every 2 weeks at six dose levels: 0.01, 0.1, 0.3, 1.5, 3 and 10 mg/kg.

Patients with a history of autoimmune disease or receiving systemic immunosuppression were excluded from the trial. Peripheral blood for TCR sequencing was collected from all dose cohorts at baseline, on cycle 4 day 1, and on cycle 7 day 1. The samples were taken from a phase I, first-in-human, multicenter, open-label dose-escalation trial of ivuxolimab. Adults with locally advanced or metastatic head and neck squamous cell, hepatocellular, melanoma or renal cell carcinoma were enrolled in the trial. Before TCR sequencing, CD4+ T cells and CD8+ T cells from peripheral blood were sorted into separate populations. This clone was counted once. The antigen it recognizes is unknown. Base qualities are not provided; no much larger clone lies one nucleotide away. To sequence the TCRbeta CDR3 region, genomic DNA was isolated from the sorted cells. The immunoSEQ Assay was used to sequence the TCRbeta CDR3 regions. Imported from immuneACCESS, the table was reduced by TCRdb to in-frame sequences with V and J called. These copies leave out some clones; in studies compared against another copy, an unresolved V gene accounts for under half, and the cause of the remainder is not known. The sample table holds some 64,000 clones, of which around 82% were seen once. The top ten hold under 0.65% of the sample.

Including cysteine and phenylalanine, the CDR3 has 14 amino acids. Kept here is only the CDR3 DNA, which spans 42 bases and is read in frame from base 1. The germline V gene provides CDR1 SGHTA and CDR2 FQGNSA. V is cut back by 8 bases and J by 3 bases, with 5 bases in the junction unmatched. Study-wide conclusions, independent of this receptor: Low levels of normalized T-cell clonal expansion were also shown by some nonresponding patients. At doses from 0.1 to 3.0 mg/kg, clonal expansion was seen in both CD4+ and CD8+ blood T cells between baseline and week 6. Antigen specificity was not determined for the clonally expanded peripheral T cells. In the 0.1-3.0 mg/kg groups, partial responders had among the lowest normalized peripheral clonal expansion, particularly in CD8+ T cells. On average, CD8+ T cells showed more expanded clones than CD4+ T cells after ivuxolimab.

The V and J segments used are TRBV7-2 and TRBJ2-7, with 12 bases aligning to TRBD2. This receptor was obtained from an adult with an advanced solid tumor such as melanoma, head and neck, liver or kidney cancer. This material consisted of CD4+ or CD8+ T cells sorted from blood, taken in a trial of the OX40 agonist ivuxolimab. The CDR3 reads CASGLAGLYYEQYF. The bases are TGTGCCAGCGGACTAGCGGGACTATACTACGAGCAGTACTTC.